This TCR beta chain was observed in a study of T cells in localized non-small cell lung cancer. The study, taken as a whole, reports: Those with higher blood T cell density had longer overall survival.

Data came from immunoSEQ multiplex PCR; TCRdb stores just in-frame clones and leaves some out. The top ten clones hold approximately 7.5% of a sample with 26,000 or so clones, roughly 87% of them seen once. Concerning this clone: Its antigen remains unknown.

CDR1 is SGHDN and CDR2 is FVKESK in the germline V gene. The V gene end was trimmed by 3 bases and the J gene end by 9 bases; junction bases not matched to a gene: 8. The CDR3 runs to 15 residues. This receptor was taken from a male donor at least 60 years old with stage I lung adenocarcinoma. This chain connects TRBV14 to TRBJ2-1, with TRBD1 matching over 10 bases. Specimen: peripheral blood, collected before any cancer treatment. In nucleotides, the CDR3 is TGTGCCAGCAGCCACTTCGAGGGACAGGGGTCTGAGCAGTTCTTC. This gives the protein CASSHFEGQGSEQFF.